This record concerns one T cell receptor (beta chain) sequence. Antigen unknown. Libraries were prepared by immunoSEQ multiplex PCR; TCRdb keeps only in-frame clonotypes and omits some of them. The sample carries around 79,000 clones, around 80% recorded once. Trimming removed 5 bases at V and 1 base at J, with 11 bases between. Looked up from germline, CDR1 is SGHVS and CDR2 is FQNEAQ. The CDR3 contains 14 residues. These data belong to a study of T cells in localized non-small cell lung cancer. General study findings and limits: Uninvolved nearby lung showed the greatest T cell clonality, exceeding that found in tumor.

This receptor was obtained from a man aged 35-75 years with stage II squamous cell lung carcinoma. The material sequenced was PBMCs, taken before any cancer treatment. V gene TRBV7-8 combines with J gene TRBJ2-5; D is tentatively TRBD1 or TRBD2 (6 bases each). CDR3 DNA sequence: TGTGCCAGCAGCCCGCGGGACATCCAAGAGACCCAGTACTTC. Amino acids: CASSPRDIQETQYF.